Each of the 29 T cell receptor beta chains below was sequenced from the same sample in a study of T cells in Graves' hyperthyroidism and ophthalmopathy (dated by TCRdb to between 2019 and 2020). Libraries came from multiplex PCR. This sample was sequenced with an Illumina HiSeq 2000. Amplification of TCR beta CDR3 regions was carried out from RNA transcripts. A first-round RT-PCR of the TCR CDR3 used the HTBI primer set with the Qiagen OneStep RT-PCR kit. The public reads were quality trimmed at Q25 with fastp and then assembled into clones with MiXCR by TCRdb, keeping productive beta chains. Rows are combined by CDR3 protein, so each entry shows the most common genes and DNA. Present in this sample are about 58,000 distinct CDR3 sequences, just under 50% of which were seen just once. Around an eighth of the sample is held by the ten biggest clonotypes. Sequenced: blood. The receptors were gathered from a woman under 40 with Graves' ophthalmopathy.

The DNA for the CDR3 is TGCGCCAGCAGTGAAGGGGCGTCCTATGGCTACACCTTC. Encoded protein: CASSEGASYGYTF. The J gene is TRBJ1-2, the V gene TRBV10-2; weak D call: TRBD1 (5 bases). Trimming shortened V by 3 bases and J by 4 bases, and 9 bases separated the two germline ends. CDR1 WSHSY and CDR2 SAAADI come from the germline V gene. The CDR3 runs to 13 residues.

The chain employs TRBV5-1 and TRBJ1-5; D is possibly TRBD1 (6 bases). V dropped 4 bases and J dropped 2 bases, with 13 bases sitting between them. CDR3 length: 15 residues. Germline V gene data show CDR1 as SGHRS and CDR2 as YFSETQ. The DNA of the CDR3 is TGCGCCAGCAGCGGAACCAGGGGCGGCAATCAGCCCCAGCATTTT. It codes for CASSGTRGGNQPQHF.

The V gene is TRBV9, the J gene TRBJ2-7, with D hard to call. Germline loops: CDR1 SGDLS, CDR2 YYNGEE. There are 15 residues in the CDR3. V was clipped by 3 bases and J by 9 bases, with 22 bases between them. The CDR3 DNA is TGTGCCAGCAGCGGGGGTCTCACGGGTGTTTGGGGGCAGTACTTC. Translation gives CASSGGLTGVWGQYF.

The chain joins TRBV24-1 to TRBJ2-3; tentative D call: TRBD2 (6 bases). V was pared by 4 bases and J by 3 bases, with 16 bases between. Germline V lookup: CDR1 KGHDR, CDR2 SFDVKD. The CDR3 extends over 16 amino acids. This chain's CDR3 is CATSDWRGGRTDTQYF. Written as DNA, the CDR3 is TGTGCCACCAGTGACTGGAGGGGAGGAAGGACAGATACGCAGTATTTT.

The chain carries TRBV20-1 and TRBJ2-7, with 10 bases identical to TRBD2. CDR3 length: 13 amino acids. The germline CDR1 and CDR2 sequences are DFQATT and SNEGSKA (reference sequence). With 5 bases clipped from V and 9 bases from J, the junction kept 10 bases outside the gene matches. The CDR3 coding sequence is TGCAGTGCTGGCGCTAGCGGGAGTAACGGGCAGTACTTC. The encoded protein is CSAGASGSNGQYF.

This clonotype was recorded many times. V and J are TRBV11-2 and TRBJ2-4; 7 positions match TRBD1. V trimming: 5 bases; J trimming: 3 bases; junction bases outside the gene matches: 10. This CDR3 has 16 amino acids. Germline V gene lookup returns CDR1 SGHAT and CDR2 FQNNGV. This chain's CDR3 is CASSGLRDRVKNIQYF. The CDR3 bases are TGTGCCAGCAGCGGCCTCCGGGACAGAGTCAAAAACATTCAGTACTTC.

The chain recombines TRBV11-2 with TRBJ1-4; TRBD1 matches 9 bases. Germline CDR1 SGHAT, CDR2 FQNNGV. The CDR3 loop spans 14 amino acids. V trimming: 5 bases; J trimming: 4 bases; junction bases outside the gene matches: 2. The CDR3 nucleotides are TGTGCCAGCAGCCGGGACAGGGTTAATGAAAAACTGTTTTTT. Translation: CASSRDRVNEKLFF.

This clonotype was counted once. The rearrangement joins TRBV7-6 to TRBJ2-2; TRBD2 aligns across 7 bases. Germline V gives CDR1 SGHVS, CDR2 FNYEAQ. This CDR3 region has 13 residues. With V trimmed by 5 bases and J by 7 bases, 4 bases remained unmatched. Here the CDR3 DNA reads TGTGCCAGCAGCCCACGGACTAGCGGGGAGCTGTTTTTT. Its translation is CASSPRTSGELFF.

This sequence joins TRBV9 and TRBJ1-2; weak D call: TRBD1 (6 bases). CDR3 length: 15 residues. The V end was cut by 4 bases, the J end by 4 bases, with 17 bases between. The germline gives CDR1 SGDLS, CDR2 YYNGEE. CDR3 region: CASSRLGGRGYGYTF. For the CDR3, the DNA is TGTGCCAGCAGCCGGTTGGGGGGCCGGGGCTATGGCTACACCTTC.

This clonotype has ten or more counts. V usage is TRBV7-2 and J usage is TRBJ1-3; TRBD1 might be the D (5 bases). Trimming cost V 4 bases and J 0 bases, with 10 bases left between them. The CDR3 covers 15 residues. Looked up from germline, CDR1 is SGHTA and CDR2 is FQGNSA. The CDR3 DNA reads TGTGCCAGCAGCTCCGGGGCCTACTCTGGAAACACCATATATTTT. Translated: CASSSGAYSGNTIYF.

Comment on this clonotype: It is unclear where the CDR3 begins or ends on the DNA, so no DNA is shown, and the CDR3 is as TCRdb lists it. J is TRBJ2-5 and V is TRBV2; the DNA was not compared with TRBD1, the D call given in the table. Germline CDR1 reads SNHLY; CDR2 reads FYNNEI. Ends included, the CDR3 has 20 residues. The CDR3 loop is CASGGQGSEKLFFGSGTQYF.

In regard to this clonotype: Sequence at one end of the junction differs from germline and may be a read error. The J gene is TRBJ2-7, the V gene TRBV20-1; D might be TRBD1 (7 bases). This CDR3 has 13 amino acids. Germline V gene lookup returns CDR1 DFQATT and CDR2 SNEGSKA (reference sequence). CDR3 nucleotides: TGCAGCGCTACAGGGGACTTCACCTACGAGCAGTACTTC. Its translation is CSATGDFTYEQYF.

In its sample, this clonotype was seen once. This chain connects TRBV10-3 to TRBJ2-1; 14 bases match TRBD2. Germline V gene lookup returns CDR1 ENHRY and CDR2 SYGVKD. Trimming at V came to 6 bases and at J to 4 bases, leaving 8 bases not matched to a gene. This CDR3 contains 17 residues. CDR3 in DNA: TGTGCCATCAGCCCCGGGACTAGCGGGAGAGGATACAATGAGCAGTTCTTC. Protein product: CAISPGTSGRGYNEQFF.

The rearrangement uses TRBV20-1 and TRBJ1-3; D gene unclear. The CDR3 extends over 9 amino acids. CDR1 DFQATT and CDR2 SNEGSKA come from the germline V gene (reference sequence). Deletions cut 3 bases from V and 7 bases from J, with 1 base between. CDR3 loop: CSARNTIYF. CDR3 nucleotides: TGCAGTGCTAGGAACACCATATATTTT.

V is TRBV20-1 and J is TRBJ2-3; D gene uncertain. The length of the CDR3 is 14 residues. Trimming shortened V by 0 bases and J by 11 bases, and 18 bases separated the two germline ends. Germline CDR1 is DFQATT and CDR2 is SNEGSKA (reference sequence). CDR3 amino acids: CSARDLADHNEQYF. The CDR3 nucleotides are TGCAGTGCTAGAGATCTCGCGGACCACAATGAGCAGTATTTT.

V and J are TRBV6-5 and TRBJ2-1; D is ambiguous. The length of the CDR3 is 10 residues. Germline loops: CDR1 MNHEY, CDR2 SVGAGI. Trimming took 6 bases from V and 12 from J, leaving 9 bases between them. Here the CDR3 reads CASRYIGQFF. In DNA form, the CDR3 reads TGTGCCAGCAGGTACATAGGGCAGTTCTTC.

For this clonotype: Germline is not matched at one junction end, which may reflect a read error. J is TRBJ2-3 and V is TRBV5-1; no definite D call. The CDR3 runs 14 residues. CDR1 is SGHRS, CDR2 YFSETQ, per germline. The CDR3 DNA follows: TGCGCCAGCAGCTTGGAAGGTGCCACAGATACGCAGTATTTC. As protein: CASSLEGATDTQYF.

Many counts were recorded for this clonotype. This sequence joins TRBV7-3 and TRBJ2-7; possibly TRBD2 for D (6 bases). The CDR3 totals 16 residues. V lost 4 bases and J lost 3, with 19 bases in between. Per germline, CDR1 SGHTA and CDR2 FQGTGA. The CDR3 reads CASSSGWAGKHYEQYF. In DNA, the CDR3 is TGTGCCAGCAGCTCGGGGTGGGCGGGAAAGCACTACGAGCAGTACTTC.

The V gene is TRBV20-1, the J gene TRBJ2-1; tentative D call: TRBD2 (6 bases). The germline V and J ends were trimmed by 3 bases and 10 bases, with 13 bases remaining between them. Per germline, CDR1 DFQATT and CDR2 SNEGSKA (reference sequence). The length of the CDR3 is 12 residues. CDR3 sequence: CSASDGGREQFF. The CDR3, as DNA: TGCAGTGCTAGCGACGGGGGAAGGGAGCAGTTCTTC.

The chain links TRBV24-1 to TRBJ2-7, with 8 positions matching TRBD1. J lost 0 bases, V lost 3 bases, and 3 bases had no gene match. Germline lookup yields CDR1 KGHDR and CDR2 SFDVKD. The CDR3 length is 15 residues. The CDR3 DNA sequence: TGTGCCACCAGTGATCGCAGGGGGCTCTCCTACGAGCAGTACTTC. Amino acids: CATSDRRGLSYEQYF.

This clonotype was found many times. The chain employs TRBV12-3 or TRBV12-4 and TRBJ1-2; possibly TRBD1 for D (6 bases). The CDR3 is 15 residues long. Between the trimmed V and J ends, which lost 1 base and 4 bases, there was a span of 13 bases. The CDR3 DNA sequence: TGTGCCAGCAGTTTAGGGAGGGGAGGGGGCTATGGCTACACCTTC. As protein: CASSLGRGGGYGYTF.

The chain uses TRBV10-2 and TRBJ1-2; D gene unclear. The V end lost 1 base, the J end lost 1 base, and 7 bases lay between the germline ends. Germline CDR1 reads WSHSY; CDR2 reads SAAADI. This CDR3 is 14 amino acids long. CDR3 bases: TGCGCCAGCAGTGAGTTCGACGGTAACTATGGCTACACCTTC. It specifies CASSEFDGNYGYTF.

The V gene is TRBV20-1, the J gene TRBJ2-3; TRBD2 is a possible D gene (5 bases). CDR1 is DFQATT, CDR2 SNEGSKA, per germline (reference sequence). Trimming shortened V by 3 bases and J by 5 bases, and 18 bases separated the two germline ends. The CDR3 length is 15 residues. The CDR3 here is CSASSGLGPLDTQYF. CDR3 nucleotides: TGCAGTGCTAGTTCGGGGTTAGGTCCCCTAGATACGCAGTATTTT.

V and J are TRBV5-1 and TRBJ2-5; TRBD2 matches at 16 bases. Germline V gives CDR1 SGHRS, CDR2 YFSETQ. The CDR3 extends over 19 amino acids. The junction had 9 bases not matched to a gene; V was cut back by 2 bases and J by 2 bases. As DNA, the CDR3 is TGCGCCAGCAGCTTTAGGGGACTAGCGGGAGGGCCGGAGCAAGAGACCCAGTACTTC. Translation: CASSFRGLAGGPEQETQYF.

This clonotype was detected a few times. The chain combines TRBV28 with TRBJ1-4; D ambiguous. Per the germline V gene, CDR1 is MDHEN and CDR2 is SYDVKM. CDR3 length: 13 residues. The germline V and J ends were trimmed by 10 bases and 8 bases, with 17 bases remaining between them. The CDR3 spells CATHPSVGEKLFF. The DNA of the CDR3 is TGTGCCACCCACCCGTCTGTCGGGGAAAAACTGTTTTTT.

This clonotype occurred many times. A read error may produce the germline difference seen at one junction end. The gene calls are TRBV4-1 and TRBJ2-7, with D possibly being TRBD2 (6 bases). Germline loops: CDR1 MGHRA, CDR2 YSYEKL. CDR3 length: 15 residues. CDR3 nucleotide sequence: TGCGCCAGCAGCCAAGATGGACTATACTCCTACGGGCAGTACTTC. Its protein product is CASSQDGLYSYGQYF.

Written as DNA, the CDR3 is TGTGCCAGCAGCTTAGGGACAGCGGGCGAGCAGTACTTC. It codes for CASSLGTAGEQYF. This rearrangement joins TRBV11-2 to TRBJ2-7; TRBD1 or TRBD2 may be the D gene (6 bases each). The germline CDR1 and CDR2 sequences are SGHAT and FQNNGV. V was cut by 1 base and J by 6 bases, with 10 bases left in between. This CDR3 contains 13 residues.

This clonotype was detected ten times or more. V usage is TRBV11-2 and J usage is TRBJ1-4, with D possibly being TRBD1 (6 bases). Germline-derived CDR1 and CDR2 are SGHAT and FQNNGV. This CDR3 is 15 amino acids long. V lost 5 bases to trimming and J lost 8 bases, with 18 bases between them. The CDR3 region has the DNA TGTGCCAGCAGCCCACAGGGTGGGCCGGGGGAAAAACTGTTTTTT. Translating gives CASSPQGGPGEKLFF.

On this clonotype itself: One base away lies a much larger clone, so this may be a sequencing read error. The rearrangement uses TRBV30 and TRBJ2-1; D gene uncertain. The CDR3 runs to 11 residues. Germline CDR1 reads GTSNPN; CDR2 reads SVGIG (reference sequence). Trimming removed 5 bases from V and 5 bases from J, with 7 bases in between. DNA of the CDR3: TGTGCCTGGGGTCGGGACAATGAGCAGTTCTTC. This sequence encodes CAWGRDNEQFF. The complete variable domain, with remaining parts taken from reference TRBV30 and TRBJ2-1, reads SQTIHQWPATLVQPVGSPLSLECTVEGTSNPNLYWYRQAAGRGLQLLFYSVGIGQISSEVPQNLSASRPQDRQFILSSKKLLLSDSGFYLCAWGRDNEQFFGPGTRLTVL.